These 31 T cell receptor beta chains were all obtained from the same sample, sequenced in a study of cytomegalovirus exposure and HLA in healthy donors. Use of 60 Vbeta and 13 Jbeta primers characterized the PCR. Some clones are missing from TCRdb's copy, which holds only in-frame ones; the method was immunoSEQ multiplex PCR. The sample carries some 200,000 clones, approximately 12% recorded once. The source material was PBMCs. These receptors originate from a man aged 45-60 years in good health and CMV-seropositive.

In regard to this clone: Other DNA sequences in this specimen translate into the identical CDR3. The chain carries TRBV7-2 and TRBJ2-5; TRBD2 might be the D (6 bases). The V gene's germline CDR1 is SGHTA and CDR2 FQGNSA. This CDR3 is 13 amino acids long. Trimming removed 1 base at V and 5 bases at J, with 8 bases between. CDR3 in DNA: TGTGCCAGCAGCTTAGGGGGGAGGGAGACCCAGTACTTC. Translation gives CASSLGGRETQYF.

As to this clone: This specimen includes other DNA sequences encoding the same CDR3. The CDR3 protein is CSVGRTNTEAFF. The CDR3 nucleotides read TGCAGCGTTGGCAGAACGAACACTGAAGCTTTCTTT. The rearrangement links TRBV29-1 to TRBJ1-1; no reliable D call. Per germline, CDR1 SQVTM and CDR2 ANQGSEA. The CDR3 has 12 residues. V was cut by 4 bases and J by 1 base, with 7 bases left in between.

The sample holds a few counts of this clone. The chain combines TRBV7-9 with TRBJ2-3; 8 nucleotides agree with TRBD2. Per the germline V gene, CDR1 is SEHNR and CDR2 is FQNEAQ (reference sequence). V was pared by 4 bases and J by 4 bases, with 16 bases of the junction left unmatched. The CDR3 totals 18 residues. CDR3 residues: CASSSPGGGRVLADTQYF. DNA of the CDR3: TGTGCCAGCAGCTCCCCCGGGGGGGGGCGAGTTTTAGCAGATACGCAGTATTTT.

This clone turned up a few times. The chain uses TRBV7-8 and TRBJ1-4; D not resolved. Germline CDR1 SGHVS, CDR2 FQNEAQ. Trimming pared 5 bases from V and 9 bases from J, leaving 19 bases between. This CDR3 comprises 15 residues. The CDR3 protein is CASSHDTVRNQKLFF. The CDR3 DNA follows: TGTGCCAGCAGCCACGACACCGTCAGGAACCAAAAACTGTTTTTT.

This clone was seen a handful of times. J is TRBJ1-1 and V is TRBV5-1; weak D call: TRBD1 (5 bases). Germline CDR1 SGHRS, CDR2 YFSETQ. The CDR3 is made up of 13 amino acids. Trimming took 3 bases from V and 0 from J, leaving 6 bases between them. The CDR3 here is CASSWTLNTEAFF. The DNA of the CDR3 is TGCGCCAGCAGCTGGACACTGAACACTGAAGCTTTCTTT.

This chain uses TRBV19 with TRBJ1-5; D perhaps matches TRBD1 (6 bases). Between the trimmed V and J ends, which lost 6 bases and 0 bases, there was a span of 12 bases. Germline V CDR1 and CDR2: LNHDA, SQIVND (reference sequence). This CDR3 region has 15 residues. The CDR3 region is CASRPTGTSNQPQHF. As DNA, the CDR3 is TGTGCCAGTAGACCCACAGGGACTAGCAATCAGCCCCAGCATTTT. Based on the CDR3 plus reference TRBV19 and TRBJ1-5, the full variable domain is DGGITQSPKYLFRKEGQNVTLSCEQNLNHDAMYWYRQDPGQGLRLIYYSQIVNDFQKGDIAEGYSVSREKKESFPLTVTSAQKNPTAFYLCASRPTGTSNQPQHFGDGTRLSIL.

The V call is TRBV19, the J call TRBJ2-1; no reliable D call. The length of the CDR3 is 15 residues. The V gene's germline CDR1 is LNHDA and CDR2 SQIVND (reference sequence). Trimming left V 3 bases short and J 2 bases short, with 11 bases between. Here the CDR3 DNA reads TGTGCCAGTAGTATGCTCGGGTCAACCTACAATGAGCAGTTCTTC. Its translation: CASSMLGSTYNEQFF.

This clone has more than one count but fewer than ten. This chain joins TRBV13 and TRBJ2-3; D remains unclear. Trimming left V 1 base short and J 2 bases short, with 7 bases between. Germline loops: CDR1 PRHDT, CDR2 FYEKMQ (reference sequence). The CDR3 sequence is 14 residues long. Here the CDR3 DNA reads TGTGCCAGCAGCTTAGTTAGTTTCACAGATACGCAGTATTTT. It yields the protein CASSLVSFTDTQYF.

The chain combines TRBV6-1 with TRBJ2-2; D may be TRBD1 (6 bases). In germline, CDR1 is MNHNS, CDR2 SASEGT. Between the trimmed V and J ends, which lost 6 bases and 4 bases, there was a span of 12 bases. The CDR3 extends over 14 amino acids. The CDR3 coding sequence is TGTGCCAGCAGGGGGATAGGGGGCACCGGGGAGCTGTTTTTT. Translated, it gives CASRGIGGTGELFF.

The chain joins TRBV4-3 to TRBJ2-2; perhaps TRBD2 as D (5 bases). The CDR3 runs to 15 residues. The germline V and J ends were trimmed by 3 bases and 1 base, with 9 bases remaining between them. Germline-derived CDR1 and CDR2 are LGHNA and YSLEER. The CDR3 loop is CASSQRAMNTGELFF. The CDR3 DNA is TGCGCCAGCAGCCAGCGGGCGATGAACACCGGGGAGCTGTTTTTT.

The chain has TRBV6-5 and TRBJ1-6; possible D gene TRBD1, 5 bases. V gave up 5 bases and J gave up 9 bases, with 14 bases separating them. This CDR3 comprises 14 residues. Germline loops: CDR1 MNHEY, CDR2 SVGAGI. The CDR3 sequence is CASSPGGASSPLHF. DNA for the CDR3: TGTGCCAGCAGTCCCGGAGGGGCTTCTTCACCCCTCCACTTT.

This sequence joins TRBV6-5 and TRBJ1-3, with TRBD1 matching 10 bases. V lost 1 base, J lost 2 bases, and 2 bases stayed unmatched. Per the germline V gene, CDR1 is MNHEY and CDR2 is SVGAGI. The CDR3 consists of 16 residues. CDR3 residues: CASSYYGTGAGNTIYF. The CDR3 nucleotides read TGTGCCAGCAGTTACTACGGGACAGGGGCTGGAAACACCATATATTTT.

The rearrangement links TRBV7-6 to TRBJ1-1; maybe TRBD1 (5 bases). Germline CDR1 reads SGHVS; CDR2 reads FNYEAQ. This CDR3 has 17 amino acids. Trimming shortened V by 5 bases and J by 2 bases, and 21 bases separated the two germline ends. CDR3 loop: CASSKEVGQGENTEAFF. Here the CDR3 DNA reads TGTGCCAGCAGCAAAGAGGTAGGGCAGGGCGAAAACACTGAAGCTTTCTTT.

This clone appeared a few times. The rearrangement links TRBV4-3 to TRBJ2-7, with TRBD1 matching over 9 bases. This CDR3 contains 15 residues. Per the germline V gene, CDR1 is LGHNA and CDR2 is YSLEER. J lost 6 bases, V lost 0 bases, and 6 bases had no gene match. Here the CDR3 reads CASSQDWDREREQYF. The CDR3 DNA sequence: TGCGCCAGCAGCCAAGATTGGGACAGGGAACGCGAGCAGTACTTC.

This clone was recorded a few times. The rearrangement links TRBV25-1 to TRBJ2-7; a possible D gene is TRBD2 (7 bases). V shed 6 bases and J shed 0 bases, with 9 bases lying between them. The germline CDR1 and CDR2 sequences are MGHDK and SYGVNS. This CDR3 is built from 13 residues. The chain's CDR3 is CASSGGHSYEQYV. The CDR3 DNA sequence: TGTGCCAGCAGCGGGGGGCACTCCTACGAGCAGTACGTC.

The genes are TRBV27 and TRBJ2-3; D is uncertain. The CDR3 contains 12 residues. The germline gives CDR1 MNHEY, CDR2 SMNVEV (reference sequence). V was trimmed by 5 bases and J by 2 bases, leaving 5 bases between them. Here the CDR3 reads CASSPTTDTQYF. In DNA, the CDR3 is TGTGCCAGCAGTCCTACCACAGATACGCAGTATTTT.

This chain connects TRBV20-1 to TRBJ2-3; maybe TRBD2 (6 bases). Germline V gene lookup returns CDR1 DFQATT and CDR2 SNEGSKA (reference sequence). V lost 0 bases and J lost 14, with 12 bases in between. The CDR3 runs 11 residues. The CDR3 DNA reads TGCAGTGCTAGAGATGGAGGGTTGGGGTATTTT. Its translation: CSARDGGLGYF.

This chain connects TRBV10-3 to TRBJ1-4; D might be TRBD1 (5 bases). Germline CDR1 is ENHRY and CDR2 is SYGVKD. This CDR3 comprises 15 residues. V was shortened by 0 bases and J by 7 bases, with 12 bases between the two germline ends. The CDR3 DNA is TGTGCCATCAGTGAGTCAGGGGCGCGGGGTGAAAAACTGTTTTTT. Its translation is CAISESGARGEKLFF.

CDR3 amino acids: CASSALAGQGASGYTF. CDR3 in DNA: TGTGCCAGCAGTGCCCTAGCGGGACAGGGGGCATCAGGCTACACCTTC. V gene TRBV27 combines with J gene TRBJ1-2; the match to TRBD1 covers 12 bases. The CDR3 consists of 16 residues. The ends lost 5 bases at V and 8 bases at J; junction bases unmatched: 12. The germline V gene encodes CDR1 MNHEY and CDR2 SMNVEV (reference sequence).

The rearrangement joins TRBV19 to TRBJ2-7; 7 nucleotides agree with TRBD2. The germline V gene encodes CDR1 LNHDA and CDR2 SQIVND (reference sequence). The CDR3 covers 12 residues. V was pared by 6 bases and J by 6 bases, with 5 bases of the junction left unmatched. CDR3 region: CASRSGGREQYF. The CDR3 DNA reads as TGTGCCAGTAGATCGGGGGGACGCGAGCAGTACTTC.

V is TRBV11-3 and J is TRBJ2-1; 7 bases are a match to TRBD1. The CDR3 covers 12 residues. Germline CDR1 is SGHNT and CDR2 is YENEEA. The trim removed 6 bases at V and 8 bases at J, leaving 4 bases unmatched. CDR3 nucleotide sequence: TGTGCCAGCAGTCCAGGGGGTGATGAGCAGTTCTTC. Amino acids: CASSPGGDEQFF.

This clone has just a few counts. The gene calls are TRBV5-4 and TRBJ1-3; a possible D gene is TRBD1 (6 bases). The CDR3 loop spans 15 amino acids. Trimming left V 4 bases short and J 3 bases short, with 14 bases between. CDR1 and CDR2 from the germline V gene are SGHNT and YYREEE (reference sequence). DNA for the CDR3: TGTGCCAGCAGCACCCCGGACAGCCGTGGAAACACCATATATTTT. Translated: CASSTPDSRGNTIYF.

This clone was seen a few times. The chain recombines TRBV10-3 with TRBJ1-5, with TRBD1 matching over 9 bases. Germline values: CDR1 ENHRY, CDR2 SYGVKD. This CDR3 spans 14 amino acids. V shed 6 bases and J 3 bases; nucleotides not matched to a gene: 3. DNA of the CDR3: TGTGCCATCAGCCGGACAGGGGACAATCAGCCCCAGCATTTT. It specifies CAISRTGDNQPQHF.

This chain connects TRBV19 to TRBJ1-1, with D hard to call. V lost 0 bases and J lost 3, with 17 bases in between. In germline, CDR1 is LNHDA, CDR2 SQIVND (reference sequence). The CDR3 runs to 17 residues. CDR3 in DNA: TGTGCCAGTAGTATAGATCCCTGGGCGCTCGGGGACACTGAAGCTTTCTTT. Its protein product is CASSIDPWALGDTEAFF.

This clone has a handful of counts. The chain couples TRBV6-5 to TRBJ1-1; no reliable D call. V was shortened by 5 bases and J by 3 bases, with 13 bases between the two germline ends. The CDR3 has 14 amino acids. Germline V gene data show CDR1 as MNHEY and CDR2 as SVGAGI. CDR3: CASSQNLLYTEAFF. The CDR3 DNA reads TGTGCCAGCAGTCAAAACCTACTGTACACTGAAGCTTTCTTT.

This clone has only a few counts. This chain's CDR3 is CASSLGTGYNEQFF. The CDR3 DNA reads TGTGCCAGCAGTCTCGGGACAGGTTACAATGAGCAGTTCTTC. The rearrangement uses TRBV6-5 and TRBJ2-1; TRBD1 matches at 8 bases. Trimming took 5 bases from V and 4 from J; bases not matched to a gene: 4. The CDR3 has 14 amino acids. Germline-derived CDR1 and CDR2 are MNHEY and SVGAGI.

V gene TRBV7-9 combines with J gene TRBJ1-6, with 9 bases lining up with TRBD1. V trimming: 5 bases; J trimming: 12 bases; junction bases outside the gene matches: 11. CDR3 length: 15 residues. CDR1 SEHNR and CDR2 FQNEAQ come from the germline V gene (reference sequence). CDR3 sequence (DNA): TGTGCCAGCAGCCCACGGGACAGGGAATGGGGACCCCTCCACTTT. Encoded protein: CASSPRDREWGPLHF.

In its sample, this clone was seen a few times. V and J are TRBV11-3 and TRBJ2-1; 8 bases are shared with TRBD2. The J segment lost 4 bases and the V segment lost 6 bases, leaving 8 bases of the junction unmatched. Per germline, CDR1 SGHNT and CDR2 YENEEA. CDR3 length: 15 residues. CDR3 DNA: TGTGCCAGCAGTTCGGGGCGGGGGGAGTACAATGAGCAGTTCTTC. Protein product: CASSSGRGEYNEQFF.

This clone was seen a few times. This sequence joins TRBV9 and TRBJ2-2, with 7 bases that match TRBD2. The CDR3 extends over 16 amino acids. The germline CDR1 and CDR2 sequences are SGDLS and YYNGEE. With V trimmed by 1 base and J by 0 bases, 3 bases remained unmatched. CDR3 coding DNA: TGTGCCAGCAGCGTACGGGGGGATTCGAACACCGGGGAGCTGTTTTTT. This translates into CASSVRGDSNTGELFF.

In this sample, this clone turned up a few times. The chain uses TRBV11-3 and TRBJ1-5; perhaps TRBD1 as D (5 bases). This CDR3 region has 15 residues. Trimming pared 1 base from V and 6 bases from J, leaving 13 bases between. Germline CDR1 is SGHNT and CDR2 is YENEEA. CDR3 amino acids: CASSLGGREGQPQHF. The CDR3 DNA reads TGTGCCAGCAGCTTAGGGGGCAGGGAGGGTCAGCCCCAGCATTTT.

This clone was seen more than once but under ten times. CDR3 sequence: CASSLGDRFYGYTF. CDR3 DNA sequence: TGTGCCAGCAGCTTAGGGGACAGGTTCTATGGCTACACCTTC. V and J are TRBV7-9 and TRBJ1-2, with TRBD1 matching over 8 bases. The ends lost 1 base at V and 4 bases at J; junction bases unmatched: 2. Germline V CDR1 and CDR2: SEHNR, FQNEAQ (reference sequence). CDR3 length equals 14 residues.